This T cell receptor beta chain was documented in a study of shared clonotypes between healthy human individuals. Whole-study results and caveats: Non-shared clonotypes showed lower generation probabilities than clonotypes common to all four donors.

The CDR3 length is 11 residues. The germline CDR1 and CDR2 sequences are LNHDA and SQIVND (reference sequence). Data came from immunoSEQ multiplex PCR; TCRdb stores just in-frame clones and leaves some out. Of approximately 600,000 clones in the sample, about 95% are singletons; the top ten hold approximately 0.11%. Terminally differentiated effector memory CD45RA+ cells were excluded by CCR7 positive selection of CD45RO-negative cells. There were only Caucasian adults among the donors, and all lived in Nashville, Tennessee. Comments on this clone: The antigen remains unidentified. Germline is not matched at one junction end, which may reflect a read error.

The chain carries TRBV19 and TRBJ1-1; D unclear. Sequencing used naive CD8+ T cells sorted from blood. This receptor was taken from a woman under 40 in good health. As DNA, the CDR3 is TGCGGGAGTTACTCGTACACTGAAGCTTTCTTT. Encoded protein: CGSYSYTEAFF. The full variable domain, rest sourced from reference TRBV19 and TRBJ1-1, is DGGITQSPKYLFRKEGQNVTLSCEQNLNHDAMYWYRQDPGQGLRLIYYSQIVNDFQKGDIAEGYSVSREKKESFPLTVTSAQKNPTAFYLCGSYSYTEAFFGQGTRLTVV.